This TCR beta chain comes out of a study of T cell responses to AZD1222 COVID-19 vaccine. To note about this clone: Its antigen is unknown.

The CDR3 runs 14 residues. Germline CDR1 is SGHDN and CDR2 is FVKESK. V lost 5 bases and J 6 bases, leaving 15 bases between the germline ends. Profiled with immunoSEQ multiplex PCR; TCRdb holds only in-frame clones, not every one. The sample lists 210,000 or so clones, approximately 94% occurring once. Whole-study results and caveats: Repertoire collection took place solely once the T cell response had peaked. CD4 TCRs covered the whole spike, strongest at regions 160-218 and 743-854.

This sequence joins TRBV14 and TRBJ2-3, with D uncertain. Sequenced here: peripheral blood, sampled 28 days after the second dose of the MenACWY control vaccine. This TCR was recovered from an adult who received the MenACWY meningococcal vaccine as a control. The CDR3 spells CASSSSGLFDTQYF. The CDR3 coding sequence is TGTGCCAGCAGCTCCTCGGGCCTTTTTGATACGCAGTATTTT.